The sequence of this TCR beta chain was determined in a study of tumor-infiltrating lymphocytes in primary liver carcinoma. Across the whole study: The patients presented with primary liver carcinoma, which was managed through surgical resection. Spanning 4.2 to 10 cm, the tumors were T1-T3 N0M0. Notes on the study in general: Owing to bulk unsorted samples, no comparison was made between CD4+ and CD8+ repertoires.

RNA was extracted from whole blood without cell sorting, alongside germline DNA. Prior to the surgical procedure, roughly 4.2 milliliters of peripheral blood were collected. To note about this clonotype: The antigen remains undetermined. A junction boundary mismatches the germline segment, possibly from a read error.

Reverse transcription of 500 ng total RNA with a constant-region primer produced TCR beta cDNA. Each TCR beta library was derived from three nested multiplex PCR rounds that employed slightly modified ARM-PCR. A C-beta reverse primer was combined with TRBV1-TRBV30 forward primers in the first two PCR rounds, and each round had roughly 9 cycles. TCRdb recomputed calls from the multiplex PCR reads with MiXCR, one row per CDR3 protein. The sample gives under 200,000 distinct CDR3 sequences, almost 65% of which show up once; roughly 7% is in the top ten. The CDR3 sequence is 14 residues long. The germline gives CDR1 MNHEY, CDR2 SVGAGI.

Specimen: peripheral blood. The chain joins TRBV6-5 to TRBJ1-2, with 11 bases fitting TRBD1. This sequence originates from a woman aged 60-70 years with primary liver carcinoma and hepatitis B virus infection. The CDR3 region has the DNA TGTGCCAGGAATCAGGGACAGGGGGACTATGACTACACCTTC. Translating it yields CARNQGQGDYDYTF.